Below are 3 T cell receptor beta chains sequenced from a single sample in a study of post-analysis software for immune sequencing data. General observations from the study: Patients carried roughly five TRBV segments more frequently than controls did, and TRBV5-6, TRBV5-1 and TRBV20-1 were among them.

Presence of unique molecular identifiers characterized the TCR beta cDNA libraries. One entry per CDR3 protein results from TCRdb running MiXCR on the PCR reads. The sample includes 650,000 to 850,000 distinct CDR3 sequences, approximately 53% of them seen just once. Their antigens are not known. Sequenced sample: blood. The receptors stem from a girl between 10 and 17 years old with multiple sclerosis.

Only a few counts were recorded for this clonotype. This rearrangement joins TRBV5-1 to TRBJ1-2, with TRBD1 matching over 11 bases. Germline assignment: CDR1 SGHRS and CDR2 YFSETQ. Losses at the gene ends were 2 bases for V and 6 bases for J; bases not matched to a gene: 15. The CDR3 contains 18 residues. The CDR3 nucleotides are TGCGCCAGCAGCTTCGACCCTCTAGGACAGGGGGCTGAAAATGGCTACACCTTC. It translates to CASSFDPLGQGAENGYTF.

The J gene is TRBJ2-4, the V gene TRBV7-2; 9 nucleotides agree with TRBD2. The trim removed 7 bases at V and 13 bases at J, leaving 8 bases unmatched. The CDR3 consists of 12 residues. CDR1 SGHTA and CDR2 FQGNSA come from the germline V gene. The chain's CDR3 is CASNSQRGEQYF. Written as DNA, the CDR3 is TGTGCCAGCAACTCTCAGCGGGGGGAGCAGTACTTC.

The chain combines TRBV5-1 with TRBJ2-7, with D possibly called TRBD1 or TRBD2 (5 bases each). Looked up from germline, CDR1 is SGHRS and CDR2 is YFSETQ. V lost 0 bases and J 7 bases, leaving 29 bases between the germline ends. The CDR3 sequence is 19 residues long. DNA for the CDR3: TGCGCCAGCAGCTTGGCCGAGCCCACACGGGGACGCGCCACATTGGAGCAGTACTTC. Protein product: CASSLAEPTRGRATLEQYF.